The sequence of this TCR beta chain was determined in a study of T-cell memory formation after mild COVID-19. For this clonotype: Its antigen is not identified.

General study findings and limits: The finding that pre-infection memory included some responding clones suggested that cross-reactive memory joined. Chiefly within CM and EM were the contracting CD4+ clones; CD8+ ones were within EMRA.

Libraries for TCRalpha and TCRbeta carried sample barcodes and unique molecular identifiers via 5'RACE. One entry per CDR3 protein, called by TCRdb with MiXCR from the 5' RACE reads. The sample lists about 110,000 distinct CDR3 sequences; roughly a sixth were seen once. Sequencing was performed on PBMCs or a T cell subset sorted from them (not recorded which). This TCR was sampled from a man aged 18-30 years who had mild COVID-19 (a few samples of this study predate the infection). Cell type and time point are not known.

The CDR3 sequence is CASSPLQGWETQYF. CDR3 in DNA: TGTGCCAGCTCACCACTACAGGGATGGGAGACCCAGTACTTC. This chain uses TRBV18 with TRBJ2-5, with D possibly being TRBD1 (6 bases). The V and J ends lost 1 base and 5 bases respectively, with 11 bases between them. The CDR3 is made up of 14 amino acids. Germline lookup yields CDR1 KGHSH and CDR2 LQKENI.